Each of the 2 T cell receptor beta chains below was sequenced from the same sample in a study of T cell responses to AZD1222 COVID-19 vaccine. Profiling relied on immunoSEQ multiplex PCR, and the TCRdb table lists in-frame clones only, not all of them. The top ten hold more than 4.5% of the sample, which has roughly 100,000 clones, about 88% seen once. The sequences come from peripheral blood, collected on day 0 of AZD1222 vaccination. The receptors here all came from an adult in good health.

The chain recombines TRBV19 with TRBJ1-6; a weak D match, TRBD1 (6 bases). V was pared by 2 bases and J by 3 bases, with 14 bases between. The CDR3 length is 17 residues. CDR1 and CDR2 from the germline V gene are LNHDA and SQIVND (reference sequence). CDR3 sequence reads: CASSIPLGGSYNSPLHF. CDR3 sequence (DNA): TGTGCCAGTAGTATACCCCTCGGGGGCAGCTATAATTCACCCCTCCACTTT.

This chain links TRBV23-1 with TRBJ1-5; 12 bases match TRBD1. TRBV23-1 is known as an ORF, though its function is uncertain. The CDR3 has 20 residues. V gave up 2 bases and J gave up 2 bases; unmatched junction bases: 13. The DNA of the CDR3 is TGCGCCAGCAGTCAAGTTCGCAGGGGACAGGGGGCAAGGGGCAATCAGCCCCAGCATTTT. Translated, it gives CASSQVRRGQGARGNQPQHF.